The sequence of this T cell receptor (beta chain) was determined in a study of blood T cell repertoires in COVID-19. About the study: Samples of COVID-19 (acute and convalescent) were obtained from the United States, Italy and Spain. Nucleic acid was either cDNA or gDNA, and it came from T cells, B-cell-depleted T cells, or PBMCs.

In the authors' workflow: Counts of nucleated cells, estimated from reference gene primer amplification, were obtained. This table comes from immunoSEQ multiplex PCR, and its TCRdb copy is limited to in-frame clones, with some not included. The V and J calls and clone size come from that table; D and trimming were worked out from the DNA. The data hold about 83,000 clones, with about 88% observed a single time. This CDR3 is 13 amino acids long. The germline V gene has CDR1 SQVTM and CDR2 ANQGSEA. The V end lost 5 bases, the J end lost 4 bases, and 12 bases lay between the germline ends. This receptor was identified in an older man with active or convalescent COVID-19. Sequencing used peripheral blood. V usage is TRBV29-1 and J usage is TRBJ2-4; D perhaps matches TRBD1 (6 bases). DNA of the CDR3: TGCAGCGTTCGGAGGACAGCTAAAAACATTCAGTACTTC. Residues: CSVRRTAKNIQYF.